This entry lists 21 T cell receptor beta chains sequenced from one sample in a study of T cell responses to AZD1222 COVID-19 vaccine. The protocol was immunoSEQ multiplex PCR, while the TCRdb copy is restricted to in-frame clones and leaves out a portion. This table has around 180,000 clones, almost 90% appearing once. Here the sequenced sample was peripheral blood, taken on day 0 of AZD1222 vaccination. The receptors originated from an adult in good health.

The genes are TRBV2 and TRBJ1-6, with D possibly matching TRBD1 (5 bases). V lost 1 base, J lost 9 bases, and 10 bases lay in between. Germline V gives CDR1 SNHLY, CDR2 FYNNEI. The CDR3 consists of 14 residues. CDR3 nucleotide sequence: TGTGCCAGCAGTGAAGGCCCAAGGGGTTCACCCCTCCACTTT. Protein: CASSEGPRGSPLHF.

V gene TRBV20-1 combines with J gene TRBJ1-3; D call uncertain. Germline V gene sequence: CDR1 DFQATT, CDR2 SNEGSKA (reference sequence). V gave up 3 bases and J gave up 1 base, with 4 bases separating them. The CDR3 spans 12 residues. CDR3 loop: CSASNSGNTIYF. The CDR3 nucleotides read TGCAGTGCTAGTAATTCTGGAAACACCATATATTTT.

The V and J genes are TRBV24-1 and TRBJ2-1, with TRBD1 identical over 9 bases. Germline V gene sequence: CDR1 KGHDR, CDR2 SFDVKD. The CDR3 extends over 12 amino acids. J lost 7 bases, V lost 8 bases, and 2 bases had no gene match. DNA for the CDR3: TGTGCCACCAAAGACAGGGGGAATGAGCAGTTCTTC. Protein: CATKDRGNEQFF.

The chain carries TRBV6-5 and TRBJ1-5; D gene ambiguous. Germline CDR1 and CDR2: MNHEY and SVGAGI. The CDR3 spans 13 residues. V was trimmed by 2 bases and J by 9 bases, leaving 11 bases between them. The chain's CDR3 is CASSYVTRGPQHF. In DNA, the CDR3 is TGTGCCAGCAGTTACGTGACTCGTGGGCCCCAGCATTTT.

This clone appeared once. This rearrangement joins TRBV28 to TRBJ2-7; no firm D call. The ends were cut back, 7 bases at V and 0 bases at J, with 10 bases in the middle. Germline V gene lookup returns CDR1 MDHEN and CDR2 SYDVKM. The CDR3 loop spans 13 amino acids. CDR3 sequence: CASIQESSYEQYF. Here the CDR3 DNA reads TGTGCCAGCATCCAGGAGAGCTCCTACGAGCAGTACTTC.

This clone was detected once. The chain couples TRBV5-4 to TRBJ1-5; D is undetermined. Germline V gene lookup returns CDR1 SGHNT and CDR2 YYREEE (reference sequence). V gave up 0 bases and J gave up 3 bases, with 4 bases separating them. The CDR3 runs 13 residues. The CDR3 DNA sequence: TGTGCCAGCAGCTTGGACTACAATCAGCCCCAGCATTTT. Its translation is CASSLDYNQPQHF.

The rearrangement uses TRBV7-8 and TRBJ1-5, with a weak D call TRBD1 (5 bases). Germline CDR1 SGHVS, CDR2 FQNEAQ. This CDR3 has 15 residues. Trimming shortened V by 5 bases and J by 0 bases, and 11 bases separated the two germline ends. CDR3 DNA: TGTGCCAGCAGCAACGGGGCTACTAGCAATCAGCCCCAGCATTTT. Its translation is CASSNGATSNQPQHF.

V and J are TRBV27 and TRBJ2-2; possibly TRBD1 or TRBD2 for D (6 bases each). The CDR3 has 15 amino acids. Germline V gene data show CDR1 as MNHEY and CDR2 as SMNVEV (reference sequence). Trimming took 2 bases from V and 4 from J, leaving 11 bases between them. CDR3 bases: TGTGCCAGCAGTTTAACAAGGGGGGTCACCGGGGAGCTGTTTTTT. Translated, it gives CASSLTRGVTGELFF.

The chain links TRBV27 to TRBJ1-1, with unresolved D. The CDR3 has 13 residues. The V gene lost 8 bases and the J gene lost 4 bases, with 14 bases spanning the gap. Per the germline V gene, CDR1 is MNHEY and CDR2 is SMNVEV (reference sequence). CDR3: CASHFSLGTEAFF. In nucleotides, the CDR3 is TGTGCCAGCCACTTCTCGTTAGGCACTGAAGCTTTCTTT.

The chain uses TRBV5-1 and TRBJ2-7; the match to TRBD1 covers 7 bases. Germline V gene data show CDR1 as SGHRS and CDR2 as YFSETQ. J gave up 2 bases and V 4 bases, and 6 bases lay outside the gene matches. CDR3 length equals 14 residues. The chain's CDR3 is CASSTTGAPYEQYF. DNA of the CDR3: TGCGCCAGCAGCACTACAGGGGCACCCTACGAGCAGTACTTC.

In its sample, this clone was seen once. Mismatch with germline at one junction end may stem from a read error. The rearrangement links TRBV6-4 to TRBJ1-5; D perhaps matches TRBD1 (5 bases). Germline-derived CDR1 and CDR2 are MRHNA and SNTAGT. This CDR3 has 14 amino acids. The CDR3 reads CASSDSGGRGPQHF. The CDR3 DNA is TGTGCCAGCAGCGACTCGGGGGGTAGGGGGCCCCAGCATTTT.

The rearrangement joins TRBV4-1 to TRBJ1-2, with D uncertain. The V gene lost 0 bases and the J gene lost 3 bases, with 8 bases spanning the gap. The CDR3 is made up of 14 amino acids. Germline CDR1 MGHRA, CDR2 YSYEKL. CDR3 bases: TGCGCCAGCAGCCAAGAAATAACCGACTATGGCTACACCTTC. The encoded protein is CASSQEITDYGYTF.

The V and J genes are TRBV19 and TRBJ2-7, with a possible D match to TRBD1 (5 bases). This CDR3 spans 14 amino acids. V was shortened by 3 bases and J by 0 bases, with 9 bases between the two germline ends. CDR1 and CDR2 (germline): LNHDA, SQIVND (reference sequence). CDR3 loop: CASSIPGLSYEQYF. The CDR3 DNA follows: TGTGCCAGTAGTATCCCAGGGCTCTCCTACGAGCAGTACTTC.

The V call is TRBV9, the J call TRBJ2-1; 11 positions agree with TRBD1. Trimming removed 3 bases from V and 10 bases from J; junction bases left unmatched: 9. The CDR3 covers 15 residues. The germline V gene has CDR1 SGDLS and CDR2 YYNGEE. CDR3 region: CASSGIGTGGGEQFF. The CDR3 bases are TGTGCCAGCAGCGGAATAGGGACAGGGGGAGGCGAGCAGTTCTTC.

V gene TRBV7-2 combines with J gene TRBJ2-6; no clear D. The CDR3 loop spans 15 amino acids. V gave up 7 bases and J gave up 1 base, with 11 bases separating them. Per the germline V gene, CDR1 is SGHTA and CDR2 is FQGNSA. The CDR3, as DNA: TGTGCCAGCACGCAGAGGCCGTCTGGGGCCAACGTCCTGACTTTC. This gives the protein CASTQRPSGANVLTF.

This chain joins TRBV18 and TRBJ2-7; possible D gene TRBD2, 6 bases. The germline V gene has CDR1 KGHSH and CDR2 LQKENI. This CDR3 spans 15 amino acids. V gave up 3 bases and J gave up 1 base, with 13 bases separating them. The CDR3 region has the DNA TGTGCCAGCTCACCCGGGGGATTACTTTCCTACGAGCAGTACTTC. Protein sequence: CASSPGGLLSYEQYF.

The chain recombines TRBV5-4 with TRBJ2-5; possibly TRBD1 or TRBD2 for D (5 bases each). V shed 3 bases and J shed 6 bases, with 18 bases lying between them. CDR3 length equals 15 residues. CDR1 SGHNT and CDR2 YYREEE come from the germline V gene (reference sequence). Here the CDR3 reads CASSSSGTQGQTQYF. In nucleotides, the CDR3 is TGTGCCAGCAGCTCGTCCGGGACCCAAGGGCAGACCCAGTACTTC.

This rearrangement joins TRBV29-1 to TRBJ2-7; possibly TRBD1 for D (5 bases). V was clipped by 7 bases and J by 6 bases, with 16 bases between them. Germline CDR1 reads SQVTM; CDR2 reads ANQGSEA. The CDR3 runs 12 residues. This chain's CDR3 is CSGAGSMSEQYF. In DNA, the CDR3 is TGCAGCGGCGCAGGGTCTATGAGCGAGCAGTACTTC.

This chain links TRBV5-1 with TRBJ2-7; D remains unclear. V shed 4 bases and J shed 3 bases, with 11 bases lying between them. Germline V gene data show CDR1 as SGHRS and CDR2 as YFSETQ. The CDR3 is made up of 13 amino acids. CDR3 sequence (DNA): TGCGCCAGCAGCCAAGACACCTACTACGAGCAGTACTTC. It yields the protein CASSQDTYYEQYF.

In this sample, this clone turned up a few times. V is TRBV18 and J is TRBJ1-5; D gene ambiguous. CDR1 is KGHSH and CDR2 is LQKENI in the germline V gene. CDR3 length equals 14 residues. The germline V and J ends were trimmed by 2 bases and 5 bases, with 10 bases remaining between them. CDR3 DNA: TGTGCCAGCTCACCAGGAGGAATCGATCAGCCCCAGCATTTT. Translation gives CASSPGGIDQPQHF.

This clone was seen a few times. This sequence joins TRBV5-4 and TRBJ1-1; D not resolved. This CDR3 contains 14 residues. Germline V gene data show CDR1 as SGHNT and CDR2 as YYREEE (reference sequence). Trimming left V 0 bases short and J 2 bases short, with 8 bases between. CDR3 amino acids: CASSLAQANTEAFF. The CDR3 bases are TGTGCCAGCAGCTTGGCGCAGGCTAACACTGAAGCTTTCTTT.